This TCR beta chain derives from a study of CD8 T cells in Susac syndrome. Study-wide results and caveats: The TCR sequencing and HLA analysis in the study involved a relatively small number of individuals, as the study acknowledged.

Sequencing of TCR beta was undertaken in CD8+ and CD4+ T cells derived from blood. Bulk CD8+ and CD4+ cells came from magnetic negative isolation; CD8+ TEMRA by FACS. Germline V gene data show CDR1 as SNHLY and CDR2 as FYNNEI. Trimming took 9 bases from V and 1 from J; bases not matched to a gene: 9. The CDR3 has 15 amino acids. About this clonotype: What it recognizes is unknown.

Random hexamers primed reverse transcription of about 0.5 to 1 ug RNA. The immunoSEQ assay covered 54 Vbeta and 13 Jbeta segments for CDR3. MiXCR, applied by TCRdb to the immunoSEQ multiplex PCR reads, yields one record per CDR3 protein. The sample yields some 120,000 distinct CDR3 sequences, 90% to 95% seen once. This receptor was obtained from a human donor in good health. Sequencing was carried out using CD4+ T cells from PBMCs. The chain has TRBV2 and TRBJ1-5; 7 bases agree with TRBD1. CDR3 loop: CARIEGTASNQPQHF. The CDR3 nucleotides are TGTGCCAGGATAGAGGGGACAGCCAGCAATCAGCCCCAGCATTTT.